This is a list of T cell receptor beta chains from one sample in a study of blood T cell repertoires in COVID-19. Measured with immunoSEQ multiplex PCR; TCRdb has only the in-frame clones, and not every one. The repertoire holds under 250,000 clones, with around nine tenths as singletons. Material for sequencing was peripheral blood. These receptors all stem from a man between 60 and 75 years old with COVID-19, enrolled during active disease. Each CDR3 is given with its conserved first and last residue. D genes are given only for firm matches. The size of a clone is reported for some rows only, either as once, few or many, or as a class for expanded clones.

v_call: TRBV7-9; j_call: TRBJ1-4; clone_size: -; d_call: -; cdr3_nt: TGTGCCAGCAGCTTAGTAGAAAAACTGTTTTTT; cdr3_aa: CASSLVEKLFF
v_call: TRBV28; j_call: TRBJ2-7; clone_size: -; d_call: TRBD1; cdr3_nt: TGTGCCAGCATCCCCTGGGGACAGGGGGTTTTCGAGCAGTACTTC; cdr3_aa: CASIPWGQGVFEQYF
v_call: TRBV5-1; j_call: TRBJ2-2; clone_size: -; d_call: -; cdr3_nt: TGCGCCAGCAGCTTGGAGAGCCCGCCCGGGGAGCTGTTTTTT; cdr3_aa: CASSLESPPGELFF
v_call: TRBV30; j_call: TRBJ1-1; clone_size: -; d_call: -; cdr3_nt: TGTGCCTGGGGGAACAGAGCCTTCGAAGCTTTCTTT; cdr3_aa: CAWGNRAFEAFF
v_call: TRBV2; j_call: TRBJ2-7; clone_size: -; d_call: TRBD2; cdr3_nt: TGTGCCAGCAGAGACGGACTAGTTTCCTACGAGCAGTACTTC; cdr3_aa: CASRDGLVSYEQYF
v_call: TRBV30; j_call: TRBJ1-2; clone_size: -; d_call: -; cdr3_nt: TGTGCCTGGAGTGGGCTCCAGATGTGGAGCACCTTC; cdr3_aa: CAWSGLQMWSTF
v_call: TRBV5-1; j_call: TRBJ1-1; clone_size: -; d_call: TRBD1; cdr3_nt: TGCGCCAGCAGCCCGGACAGGGCCATCATGAACACTGAAGCTTTCTTT; cdr3_aa: CASSPDRAIMNTEAFF
v_call: TRBV2; j_call: TRBJ1-6; clone_size: -; d_call: -; cdr3_nt: TGTGCCAGCAGTGATGAGGGCGCGGGAAATTCACCCCTCCACTTT; cdr3_aa: CASSDEGAGNSPLHF
v_call: TRBV28; j_call: TRBJ2-2; clone_size: -; d_call: TRBD2; cdr3_nt: TGTGCCAGCAGTTTAGGCCTAGCGGGAGGTGGAACCGGGGAGCTGTTTTTT; cdr3_aa: CASSLGLAGGGTGELFF
v_call: TRBV9; j_call: TRBJ2-1; clone_size: -; d_call: TRBD2; cdr3_nt: TGTGCCAGCAGCGTAGAGTCCGCGGGACTAATACTTAATGAGCAGTTCTTC; cdr3_aa: CASSVESAGLILNEQFF
v_call: TRBV19; j_call: TRBJ1-5; clone_size: -; d_call: -; cdr3_nt: TGTGCCAGTAGTGGGCTAAATCAGCCCCAGCATTTT; cdr3_aa: CASSGLNQPQHF
v_call: TRBV6-2/TRBV6-3; j_call: TRBJ2-7; clone_size: -; d_call: TRBD2; cdr3_nt: TGTGCCAGCAGCCGACGGCGGGGGGGCTCCTACGAGCAGTACTTC; cdr3_aa: CASSRRRGGSYEQYF
v_call: TRBV12-3/TRBV12-4; j_call: TRBJ2-7; clone_size: -; d_call: -; cdr3_nt: TGTGCCAGCACCTCCGGGACAACCCCCGAGCAGTACTTC; cdr3_aa: CASTSGTTPEQYF
v_call: TRBV2; j_call: TRBJ1-5; clone_size: -; d_call: -; cdr3_nt: TGTGCCAGCAGCGACCGCAGGGGTAATCAGCCCCAGCATTTT; cdr3_aa: CASSDRRGNQPQHF
v_call: TRBV2; j_call: TRBJ2-6; clone_size: once; d_call: -; cdr3_nt: TGTGCCAGCAGTGAAGACGCGAGCTCTGGGGCCAACGTCCTGACTTTC; cdr3_aa: CASSEDASSGANVLTF
v_call: TRBV29-1; j_call: TRBJ1-4; clone_size: once; d_call: -; cdr3_nt: TGCAGCGTTGAAGCGTTTGTCGAGGGGGCAACTAATGAAAAACTGTTTTTT; cdr3_aa: CSVEAFVEGATNEKLFF
v_call: TRBV5-4; j_call: TRBJ1-6; clone_size: -; d_call: TRBD1; cdr3_nt: TGTGCCAGCAGCACCGGGACAGCTGAACTCCACTTT; cdr3_aa: CASSTGTAELHF
v_call: TRBV7-9; j_call: TRBJ1-3; clone_size: -; d_call: -; cdr3_nt: TGTGCCAGCAGCCGCGAATTGACTGGAAACACCATATATTTT; cdr3_aa: CASSRELTGNTIYF
v_call: TRBV3-1/TRBV3-2; j_call: TRBJ2-7; clone_size: -; d_call: -; cdr3_nt: TGTGCCAGCAGCCAAGATTTCGCTAGCCTCTACGAGCAGTACTTC; cdr3_aa: CASSQDFASLYEQYF
v_call: TRBV12-3/TRBV12-4; j_call: TRBJ2-1; clone_size: few; d_call: -; cdr3_nt: TGTGCCAGCAGTACATATCTGGGCAGTGAGCAGTTCTTC; cdr3_aa: CASSTYLGSEQFF
v_call: TRBV7-2; j_call: TRBJ2-7; clone_size: -; d_call: TRBD1; cdr3_nt: TGTGCCAGCAGCGAGAGGACAGGAGACTCCTACGAGCAGTACTTC; cdr3_aa: CASSERTGDSYEQYF
v_call: TRBV19; j_call: TRBJ2-7; clone_size: -; d_call: -; cdr3_nt: TGTGCCAGTAGTATAGCTGCATATAGCACCTACGAGCAGTACTTC; cdr3_aa: CASSIAAYSTYEQYF
v_call: TRBV3-1/TRBV3-2; j_call: TRBJ1-3; clone_size: -; d_call: TRBD1; cdr3_nt: TGTGCCAGCAGCCCCGCAGGGGGCCTCTCTGGAAACACCATATATTTT; cdr3_aa: CASSPAGGLSGNTIYF
v_call: TRBV2; j_call: TRBJ2-7; clone_size: -; d_call: TRBD2; cdr3_nt: TGTGCCAGCAGTCTTAGCGGGATTACCTACGAGCAGTACTTC; cdr3_aa: CASSLSGITYEQYF
v_call: TRBV5-1; j_call: TRBJ2-2; clone_size: -; d_call: -; cdr3_nt: TGCGCCAGCAGCCCCGGGGACACCGGGGAGCTGTTTTTT; cdr3_aa: CASSPGDTGELFF
v_call: TRBV29-1; j_call: TRBJ2-3; clone_size: -; d_call: TRBD2; cdr3_nt: TGCAGCGAGCGGGATTTAGCGGGGGGAGCAGATACGCAGTATTTT; cdr3_aa: CSERDLAGGADTQYF
v_call: TRBV3-1/TRBV3-2; j_call: TRBJ1-5; clone_size: -; d_call: -; cdr3_nt: TGTGCCAGCAGCCATCTCGGACTGACACCTCAGCCCCAGCATTTT; cdr3_aa: CASSHLGLTPQPQHF
v_call: TRBV18; j_call: TRBJ1-2; clone_size: -; d_call: TRBD1; cdr3_nt: TGTGCCAGCTCACTCCGACTAGACAGGGACTATGGCTACACCTTC; cdr3_aa: CASSLRLDRDYGYTF
v_call: TRBV2; j_call: TRBJ1-2; clone_size: once; d_call: TRBD1; cdr3_nt: TGTGCCAGCAGTGCAACACAGGGGATGAGTGGCTACACCTTC; cdr3_aa: CASSATQGMSGYTF
v_call: TRBV5-5; j_call: TRBJ2-5; clone_size: -; d_call: TRBD2; cdr3_nt: TGTGCCAGCAGCTTGGGGGCAGCGGGGGGTCAAGAGACCCAGTACTTC; cdr3_aa: CASSLGAAGGQETQYF
v_call: TRBV5-1; j_call: TRBJ2-7; clone_size: -; d_call: TRBD1; cdr3_nt: TGCGCCAGCAGCTTGACACTCGACAGGGCGGAGCAGTACTTC; cdr3_aa: CASSLTLDRAEQYF
v_call: TRBV12-3/TRBV12-4; j_call: TRBJ1-1; clone_size: -; d_call: -; cdr3_nt: TGTGCCAGCAGTTTAACAGTGAACACTGAAGCTTTCTTT; cdr3_aa: CASSLTVNTEAFF
v_call: TRBV4-1; j_call: TRBJ2-2; clone_size: -; d_call: TRBD2; cdr3_nt: TGCGCCAGCAGCCAAGGACTAGCGGGAGTATCTTCCGGGGAGCTGTTTTTT; cdr3_aa: CASSQGLAGVSSGELFF
v_call: TRBV19; j_call: TRBJ1-5; clone_size: -; d_call: -; cdr3_nt: TGTGCCAGTAGTATTAGGGGCCGCAGAGATCAGCCCCAGCATTTT; cdr3_aa: CASSIRGRRDQPQHF
v_call: TRBV9; j_call: TRBJ1-2; clone_size: -; d_call: TRBD1; cdr3_nt: TGTGCCAGCAGCACAGGAGGAGGGGGCTACGGCTACACCTTC; cdr3_aa: CASSTGGGGYGYTF
v_call: TRBV5-4; j_call: TRBJ1-2; clone_size: -; d_call: TRBD1; cdr3_nt: TGTGCCAGCAGCTTGGCTGGGACAGGGGGCTCTGGAACCTTC; cdr3_aa: CASSLAGTGGSGTF
v_call: TRBV10-1; j_call: TRBJ2-7; clone_size: -; d_call: TRBD2; cdr3_nt: TGCGCCAGCATGCCGGGACTAGCGGGGATTTACGAGCAGTACTTC; cdr3_aa: CASMPGLAGIYEQYF
v_call: TRBV4-1; j_call: TRBJ2-7; clone_size: -; d_call: TRBD2; cdr3_nt: TGCGCCAGCAGCCAAACTACTAGCGGGAGCTACGAGCAGTACTTC; cdr3_aa: CASSQTTSGSYEQYF
v_call: TRBV5-5; j_call: TRBJ1-5; clone_size: -; d_call: -; cdr3_nt: TGTGCCAGCAGCTTGAGGCAGGTCAATCAGCCCCAGCATTTT; cdr3_aa: CASSLRQVNQPQHF
v_call: TRBV21-1; j_call: TRBJ1-2; clone_size: -; d_call: -; cdr3_nt: TGTGCCAGCAGCAAAGGACCAGGCTATGGCTACACCTTC; cdr3_aa: CASSKGPGYGYTF
v_call: TRBV18; j_call: TRBJ2-2; clone_size: -; d_call: TRBD1; cdr3_nt: TGTGCCAGCTCATTTGGACAGGGGAACACCGGGGAGCTGTTTTTT; cdr3_aa: CASSFGQGNTGELFF
v_call: TRBV30; j_call: TRBJ2-3; clone_size: -; d_call: TRBD2; cdr3_nt: TGTGCCTGGCAACTATGGGGCGGGGGGAGAGATACGCAGTATTTT; cdr3_aa: CAWQLWGGGRDTQYF
v_call: TRBV7-2; j_call: TRBJ2-1; clone_size: -; d_call: TRBD1; cdr3_nt: TGTGCCAGCAGCTCATTTCGGAGGACAGGGGGCTTCAATGAGCAGTTCTTC; cdr3_aa: CASSSFRRTGGFNEQFF
v_call: TRBV3-1/TRBV3-2; j_call: TRBJ2-1; clone_size: once; d_call: TRBD2; cdr3_nt: TGTGCCAGCAGCCAGACCACTAGCGGGGTCGTGAATGAGCAGTTCTTC; cdr3_aa: CASSQTTSGVVNEQFF
v_call: TRBV12-3/TRBV12-4; j_call: TRBJ2-1; clone_size: -; d_call: -; cdr3_nt: TGTGCCAGCAGTCCGGGACTTCAGCAGTTCTTC; cdr3_aa: CASSPGLQQFF
v_call: TRBV2; j_call: TRBJ2-7; clone_size: -; d_call: TRBD1; cdr3_nt: TGTGCCAGCTGCGACAGGGGGGGGTACGAGCAGTACTTC; cdr3_aa: CASCDRGGYEQYF
v_call: TRBV2; j_call: TRBJ2-5; clone_size: -; d_call: TRBD2; cdr3_nt: TGTGCCAGCAGTGGAAGCGGGACTTTAGAGACCCAGTACTTC; cdr3_aa: CASSGSGTLETQYF
v_call: TRBV4-2; j_call: TRBJ2-1; clone_size: once; d_call: -; cdr3_nt: TGTGCCAGCAGCCAAGAGCCGGAGAGCTTGCAGTTCTTC; cdr3_aa: CASSQEPESLQFF
v_call: TRBV14; j_call: TRBJ2-3; clone_size: -; d_call: TRBD1; cdr3_nt: TGTGCCAGCAGCCGGGACAGGGGATTCACAGATACGCAGTATTTT; cdr3_aa: CASSRDRGFTDTQYF
v_call: TRBV20-1; j_call: TRBJ2-7; clone_size: once; d_call: -; cdr3_nt: TGCAGTGCTAGTTGGGCAGTCTACGAGCAGTACTTC; cdr3_aa: CSASWAVYEQYF
v_call: TRBV29-1; j_call: TRBJ2-2; clone_size: -; d_call: TRBD1; cdr3_nt: TGCAGCGTTGAGGGCGCAGGGGGCTGGACCGGGGAGCTGTTTTTT; cdr3_aa: CSVEGAGGWTGELFF